Listed below are T cell receptor beta chains from one sample, sequenced in a study of blood T cell repertoires in COVID-19. Only in-frame clones appear in the TCRdb table, and some are missing; sequencing was by immunoSEQ multiplex PCR. The repertoire holds about 190,000 clones, roughly 80% seen once, with 17% in the top ten. The sample comprised PBMCs or T cells enriched from blood (not recorded which). The receptors here all came from a woman aged 50 to 60 who had recovered from COVID-19. Both conserved end residues are part of each CDR3. Some rows mark clone size as missing; the rest say once, few, many or name a class of expanded clone.

CDR3aa: CASSAIGTSGGGTIYEQYF
j_gene: TRBJ2-7
abundance: once
v_gene: TRBV21-1

CDR3aa: CASSLFPQAEAFF
j_gene: TRBJ1-1
abundance: NA
v_gene: TRBV27

CDR3aa: CASSLKGLLQYF
j_gene: TRBJ2-7
abundance: NA
v_gene: TRBV11-1

CDR3aa: CASSFGQGRAEAFF
j_gene: TRBJ1-1
abundance: few
v_gene: TRBV7-2

CDR3aa: CASSPPSSLNNEQFF
j_gene: TRBJ2-1
abundance: NA
v_gene: TRBV18

CDR3aa: CATGTGQLNTEAFF
j_gene: TRBJ1-1
abundance: NA
v_gene: TRBV19

CDR3aa: CASSQDRLSGTNTGELFF
j_gene: TRBJ2-2
abundance: NA
v_gene: TRBV4-3

CDR3aa: CASSLDRGQSNQPQHF
j_gene: TRBJ1-5
abundance: few
v_gene: TRBV7-2

CDR3aa: CASSSRGGVETQYF
j_gene: TRBJ2-5
abundance: NA
v_gene: TRBV5-1

CDR3aa: CARRAASGYEQYF
j_gene: TRBJ2-7
abundance: NA
v_gene: TRBV30

CDR3aa: CASSLISEQFF
j_gene: TRBJ2-1
abundance: once
v_gene: TRBV5-5

CDR3aa: CASSLSRSLANTQYF
j_gene: TRBJ2-3
abundance: NA
v_gene: TRBV28

CDR3aa: CASSEAGLALYEQYF
j_gene: TRBJ2-7
abundance: NA
v_gene: TRBV2

CDR3aa: CASSRGQPNTGELFF
j_gene: TRBJ2-2
abundance: NA
v_gene: TRBV6-5

CDR3aa: CASSRQGDQPQHF
j_gene: TRBJ1-5
abundance: NA
v_gene: TRBV28

CDR3aa: CSVVRGPNEQYF
j_gene: TRBJ2-7
abundance: NA
v_gene: TRBV29-1

CDR3aa: CASSSLPSNQPQHF
j_gene: TRBJ1-5
abundance: once
v_gene: TRBV28

CDR3aa: CASSVGQETYEQYF
j_gene: TRBJ2-7
abundance: NA
v_gene: TRBV9

CDR3aa: CASTDLGLAGIRYNEQFF
j_gene: TRBJ2-1
abundance: NA
v_gene: TRBV27

CDR3aa: CASSPPSGSSYEQYF
j_gene: TRBJ2-7
abundance: few
v_gene: TRBV18

CDR3aa: CASTVTGFGHYEQYF
j_gene: TRBJ2-7
abundance: NA
v_gene: TRBV28

CDR3aa: CASSRTSGPYNEQFF
j_gene: TRBJ2-1
abundance: NA
v_gene: TRBV7-9

CDR3aa: CASSVGTGGVKAFF
j_gene: TRBJ1-1
abundance: few
v_gene: TRBV10-2

CDR3aa: CSAYRDTYIF
j_gene: TRBJ1-1
abundance: NA
v_gene: TRBV20-1

CDR3aa: CASSLSTTTDEAFF
j_gene: TRBJ1-1
abundance: NA
v_gene: TRBV5-4

CDR3aa: CASSQVLSSYEQYF
j_gene: TRBJ2-7
abundance: NA
v_gene: TRBV4-1

CDR3aa: CASSPLGYEQFF
j_gene: TRBJ2-1
abundance: NA
v_gene: TRBV7-2

CDR3aa: CASSKTDQPQHF
j_gene: TRBJ1-5
abundance: once
v_gene: TRBV5-5

CDR3aa: CASSLLEDQPQHF
j_gene: TRBJ1-5
abundance: few
v_gene: TRBV12-3/TRBV12-4

CDR3aa: CASRGANSYNEQFF
j_gene: TRBJ2-1
abundance: NA
v_gene: TRBV5-8

CDR3aa: CATRIWGGEGYEQYF
j_gene: TRBJ2-7
abundance: many
v_gene: TRBV28

CDR3aa: CASSTGTPGNTIYF
j_gene: TRBJ1-3
abundance: once
v_gene: TRBV19

CDR3aa: CASSARRSYGYTF
j_gene: TRBJ1-2
abundance: NA
v_gene: TRBV2

CDR3aa: CAISEMVGNQPQHF
j_gene: TRBJ1-5
abundance: once
v_gene: TRBV10-3

CDR3aa: CASSPGPAGEKLFF
j_gene: TRBJ1-4
abundance: NA
v_gene: TRBV3-1/TRBV3-2

CDR3aa: CASSQEGLLRGNQPQHF
j_gene: TRBJ1-5
abundance: once
v_gene: TRBV4-1

CDR3aa: CASSTSGRFDEQYF
j_gene: TRBJ2-7
abundance: NA
v_gene: TRBV18

CDR3aa: CASSPPGQGGYEQYF
j_gene: TRBJ2-7
abundance: NA
v_gene: TRBV18

CDR3aa: CASSPAGKNTEAFF
j_gene: TRBJ1-1
abundance: NA
v_gene: TRBV6-1

CDR3aa: CASRTAQETQYF
j_gene: TRBJ2-5
abundance: NA
v_gene: TRBV5-1

CDR3aa: CASRGGQGPYEQYF
j_gene: TRBJ2-7
abundance: NA
v_gene: TRBV5-8

CDR3aa: CASSLFPGNTEAFF
j_gene: TRBJ1-1
abundance: NA
v_gene: TRBV7-3

CDR3aa: CAISGLAGSDTQYF
j_gene: TRBJ2-3
abundance: NA
v_gene: TRBV10-3

CDR3aa: CASSLQASGTVEQFF
j_gene: TRBJ2-1
abundance: NA
v_gene: TRBV7-6

CDR3aa: CASRLTSGGTDTQYF
j_gene: TRBJ2-3
abundance: few
v_gene: TRBV7-3

CDR3aa: CASAYPVAGNEQFF
j_gene: TRBJ2-1
abundance: NA
v_gene: TRBV28

CDR3aa: CASRSSGRSSGELFF
j_gene: TRBJ2-2
abundance: NA
v_gene: TRBV6-5

CDR3aa: CAGGLAGYEQYF
j_gene: TRBJ2-7
abundance: NA
v_gene: TRBV30

CDR3aa: CASRSGTSGRRADTQYF
j_gene: TRBJ2-3
abundance: NA
v_gene: TRBV2

CDR3aa: CASSFELAGGASSYNEQFF
j_gene: TRBJ2-1
abundance: NA
v_gene: TRBV27

CDR3aa: CASSGGMASTDTQYF
j_gene: TRBJ2-3
abundance: NA
v_gene: TRBV9

CDR3aa: CSVETGGQEPQHF
j_gene: TRBJ1-5
abundance: NA
v_gene: TRBV29-1